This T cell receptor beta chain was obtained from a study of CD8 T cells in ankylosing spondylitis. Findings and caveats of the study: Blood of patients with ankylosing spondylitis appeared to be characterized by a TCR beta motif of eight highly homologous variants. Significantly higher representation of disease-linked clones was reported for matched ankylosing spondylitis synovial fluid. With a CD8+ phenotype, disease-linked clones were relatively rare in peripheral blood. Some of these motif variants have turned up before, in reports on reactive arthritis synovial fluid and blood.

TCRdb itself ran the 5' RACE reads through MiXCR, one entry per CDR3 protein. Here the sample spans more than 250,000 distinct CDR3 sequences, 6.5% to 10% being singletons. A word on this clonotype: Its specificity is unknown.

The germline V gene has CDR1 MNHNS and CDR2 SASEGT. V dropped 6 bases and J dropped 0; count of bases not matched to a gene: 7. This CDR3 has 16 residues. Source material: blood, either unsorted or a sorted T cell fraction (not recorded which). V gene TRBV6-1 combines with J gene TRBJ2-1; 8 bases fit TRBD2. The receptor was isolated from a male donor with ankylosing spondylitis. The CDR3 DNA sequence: TGTGCCAGCAGCTGGGTCACTAGCGGCTCCTACAATGAGCAGTTCTTC. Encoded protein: CASSWVTSGSYNEQFF.